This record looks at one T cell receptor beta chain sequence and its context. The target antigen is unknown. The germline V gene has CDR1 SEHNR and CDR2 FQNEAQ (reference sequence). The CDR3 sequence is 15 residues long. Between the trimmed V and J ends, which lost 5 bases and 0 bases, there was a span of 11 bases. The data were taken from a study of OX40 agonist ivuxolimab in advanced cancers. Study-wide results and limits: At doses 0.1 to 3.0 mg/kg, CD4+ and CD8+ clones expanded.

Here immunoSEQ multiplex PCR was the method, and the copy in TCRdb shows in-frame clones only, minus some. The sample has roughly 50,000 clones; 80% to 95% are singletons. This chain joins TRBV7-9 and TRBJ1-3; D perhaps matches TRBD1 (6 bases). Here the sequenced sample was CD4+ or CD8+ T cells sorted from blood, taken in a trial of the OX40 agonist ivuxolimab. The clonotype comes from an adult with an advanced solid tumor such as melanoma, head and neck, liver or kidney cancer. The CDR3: CASSQTGPSGNTIYF. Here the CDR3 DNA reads TGTGCCAGCAGCCAGACAGGCCCCTCTGGAAACACCATATATTTT.